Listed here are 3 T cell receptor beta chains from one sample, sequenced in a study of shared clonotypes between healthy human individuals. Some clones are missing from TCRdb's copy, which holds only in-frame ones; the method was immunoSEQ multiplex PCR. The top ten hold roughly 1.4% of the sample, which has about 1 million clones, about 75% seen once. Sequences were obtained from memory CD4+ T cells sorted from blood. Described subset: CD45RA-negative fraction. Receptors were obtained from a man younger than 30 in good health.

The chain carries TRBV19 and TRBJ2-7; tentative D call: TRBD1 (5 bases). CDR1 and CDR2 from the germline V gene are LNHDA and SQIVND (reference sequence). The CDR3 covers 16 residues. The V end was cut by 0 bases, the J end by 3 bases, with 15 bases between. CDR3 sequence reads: CASSIEGGHQIYEQYF. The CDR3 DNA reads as TGTGCCAGTAGTATAGAAGGCGGACACCAGATCTACGAGCAGTACTTC.

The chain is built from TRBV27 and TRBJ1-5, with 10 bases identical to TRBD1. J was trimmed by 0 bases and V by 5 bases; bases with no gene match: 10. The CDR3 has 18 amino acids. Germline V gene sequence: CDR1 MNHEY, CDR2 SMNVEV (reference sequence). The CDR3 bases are TGTGCCAGCAGTCCCTTCGGGACAGGGGCAAATAGCAATCAGCCCCAGCATTTT. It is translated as CASSPFGTGANSNQPQHF.

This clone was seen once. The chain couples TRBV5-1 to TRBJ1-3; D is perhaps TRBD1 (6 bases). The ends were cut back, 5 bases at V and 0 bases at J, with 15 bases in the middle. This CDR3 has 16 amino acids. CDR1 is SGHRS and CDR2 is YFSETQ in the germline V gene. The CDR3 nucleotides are TGCGCCAGCAGTTTGTACTCAGGGGACTCTGGAAACACCATATATTTT. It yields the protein CASSLYSGDSGNTIYF.